This TCR beta chain was captured by sequencing in a study of T cell responses to AZD1222 COVID-19 vaccine. Whole-study context: Doses given second, at about 4 or about 12 weeks, were pooled. Study results and caveats: Possibly, clonal diversity was underestimated; donors were largely white British and included more females. Without day 14 samples, only post-peak T cell repertoires were studied. The number of AZD1222 recipients seropositive at baseline was only five to seven.

Details on this clone: Its target is unknown.

The CDR3 contains 16 residues. Germline-derived CDR1 and CDR2 are MDHEN and SYDVKM. Trimming stripped 7 bases from V and 9 bases from J, with 25 bases between. Only in-frame clones appear in the TCRdb table, and some are missing; sequencing was by immunoSEQ multiplex PCR. The table lists roughly 150,000 clones, around nine tenths of them singletons, with around 4.7% in the top ten. This receptor was identified in an adult in good health. Sequenced here: peripheral blood, sampled on day 0 of AZD1222 vaccination. The rearrangement links TRBV28 to TRBJ2-4; possibly TRBD2 for D (6 bases). Written as DNA, the CDR3 is TGTGCCAGCACCGCCCCTGGGACTGACCCTAATGGCATTCAGTACTTC. This encodes CASTAPGTDPNGIQYF.